The 5 T cell receptor beta chains given below trace back to one sample, sequenced in a study of CD8 T cells in Susac syndrome. RNA was extracted with the RNeasy kit, and a quantity of about 0.5 to 1 ug was reverse transcribed using random hexamers. TCRdb processed the immunoSEQ multiplex PCR reads anew with MiXCR; each CDR3 protein has one entry. The sample lists roughly 150,000 distinct CDR3 sequences, about 93% occurring once. Sequenced material: CD4+ T cells from PBMCs. These receptors all stem from a human donor in good health.

CDR3 protein: CSAKRQGAYTDTQYF. Written as DNA, the CDR3 is TGCAGTGCAAAAAGACAGGGGGCCTACACAGATACGCAGTATTTT. The chain links TRBV20-1 to TRBJ2-3, with 10 bases aligning to TRBD1. The junction had 8 bases not matched to a gene; V was cut back by 6 bases and J by 2 bases. The germline V gene encodes CDR1 DFQATT and CDR2 SNEGSKA (reference sequence). This CDR3 region has 15 residues.

The J gene is TRBJ2-2, the V gene TRBV2, with D possibly matching TRBD2 (5 bases). This CDR3 has 13 amino acids. Germline CDR1 is SNHLY and CDR2 is FYNNEI. V was shortened by 8 bases and J by 7 bases, with 14 bases between the two germline ends. The CDR3 here is CASDYSEGGELFF. DNA of the CDR3: TGTGCCAGCGACTATAGCGAAGGCGGGGAGCTGTTTTTT.

This rearrangement joins TRBV20-1 to TRBJ2-2; tentative D call: TRBD2 (5 bases). Germline V gives CDR1 DFQATT, CDR2 SNEGSKA (reference sequence). V dropped 5 bases and J dropped 7 bases, with 14 bases sitting between them. The CDR3 runs to 13 residues. The CDR3 DNA reads TGCAGTGCTGGAACTAGTTTCAACGGGGAGCTGTTTTTT. Translation: CSAGTSFNGELFF.

The chain carries TRBV7-2 and TRBJ2-1; possibly TRBD1 for D (6 bases). The germline V gene has CDR1 SGHTA and CDR2 FQGNSA. V lost 0 bases and J 9 bases, leaving 9 bases between the germline ends. This CDR3 spans 13 amino acids. The CDR3 bases are TGTGCCAGCAGCTTAGCTGTAGGGGGTGAGCAGTTCTTC. Translating it yields CASSLAVGGEQFF.

This chain joins TRBV7-9 and TRBJ1-1; D is possibly TRBD1 (5 bases). Germline V lookup: CDR1 SEHNR, CDR2 FQNEAQ (reference sequence). This CDR3 has 16 residues. V was clipped by 0 bases and J by 2 bases, with 13 bases between them. CDR3 nucleotide sequence: TGTGCCAGCAGCTTAGCGCGGGGGAACAGCAACACTGAAGCTTTCTTT. Amino acid sequence: CASSLARGNSNTEAFF. The whole variable domain, remainder taken from reference TRBV7-9 and TRBJ1-1, is DTGVSQNPRHKITKRGQNVTFRCDPISEHNRLYWYRQTLGQGPEFLTYFQNEAQLEKSRLLSDRFSAERPKGSFSTLEIQRTEQGDSAMYLCASSLARGNSNTEAFFGQGTRLTVV.